The 20 T cell receptor beta chains below were found in one sample sequenced in a study of T cell responses to AZD1222 COVID-19 vaccine. Repertoires were generated with immunoSEQ multiplex PCR, while TCRdb's copy carries only in-frame clones and drops some. The sample has 80,000 or so clones, 85% to 95% seen once. The material was peripheral blood, obtained on day 0 of MenACWY control vaccination. All receptors come from an adult in good health.

This sequence joins TRBV9 and TRBJ2-7, with a weak D call TRBD1 (6 bases). Germline values: CDR1 SGDLS, CDR2 YYNGEE. This CDR3 comprises 14 residues. Trimming shortened V by 2 bases and J by 7 bases, and 16 bases separated the two germline ends. The CDR3 bases are TGTGCCAGCAGCGTGGGGGAACAGGGTAGAGAGCAGTACTTC. Its translation: CASSVGEQGREQYF. Full variable domain (outside the CDR3, taken from reference TRBV9 and TRBJ2-7): DSGVTQTPKHLITATGQRVTLRCSPRSGDLSVYWYQQSLDQGLQFLIQYYNGEERAKGNILERFSAQQFPDLHSELNLSSLELGDSALYFCASSVGEQGREQYFGPGTRLTVT.

The rearrangement joins TRBV27 to TRBJ2-7; no reliable D call. Per the germline V gene, CDR1 is MNHEY and CDR2 is SMNVEV (reference sequence). CDR3 length: 13 residues. With 5 bases removed from V and 2 bases from J, the gap between germline ends came to 10 bases. The chain's CDR3 is CASSIGETYEQYF. In DNA, the CDR3 is TGTGCCAGCAGTATAGGAGAAACCTACGAGCAGTACTTC.

This chain uses TRBV2 with TRBJ2-3, with D uncertain. The CDR3 is 11 amino acids. V was pared by 6 bases and J by 7 bases, with 8 bases between. CDR1 is SNHLY, CDR2 FYNNEI, per germline. CDR3 loop: CASRDLYTQYF. The CDR3 region has the DNA TGTGCCAGCAGAGACCTATATACGCAGTATTTT.

V usage is TRBV5-1 and J usage is TRBJ1-6, with 7 bases that match TRBD1. The CDR3 spans 14 residues. V shed 4 bases, J shed 6 bases, and the junction held 4 bases outside the gene matches. Germline loops: CDR1 SGHRS, CDR2 YFSETQ. CDR3 sequence: CASSRGQINSPLHF. CDR3 in DNA: TGCGCCAGCAGCCGGGGACAGATTAATTCACCCCTCCACTTT.

The rearrangement links TRBV2 to TRBJ1-1, with 8 bases matching TRBD1. V lost 6 bases to trimming and J lost 6 bases; unmatched junction nucleotides: 3. The CDR3 has 12 amino acids. Germline assignment: CDR1 SNHLY and CDR2 FYNNEI. The CDR3 nucleotides are TGTGCCAGCAGGAAGACAGGGGCTGAAGCTTTCTTT. Its translation is CASRKTGAEAFF.

This rearrangement joins TRBV6-2 or TRBV6-3 to TRBJ2-7; maybe TRBD2 (5 bases). CDR3 size: 13 residues. The ends were cut back, 5 bases at V and 2 bases at J, with 10 bases in the middle. Germline V gene sequence: CDR1 MNHEY, CDR2 SVGEGT. CDR3: CASSNGGTYEQYF. CDR3 DNA: TGTGCCAGCAGTAACGGAGGAACCTACGAGCAGTACTTC.

The V gene is TRBV25-1, the J gene TRBJ1-3; D is uncertain. Trimming removed 5 bases from V and 2 bases from J, with 7 bases in between. Germline values: CDR1 MGHDK, CDR2 SYGVNS. CDR3 length: 13 residues. This CDR3 reads CASSQGPGNTIYF. The CDR3 coding sequence is TGTGCCAGCAGTCAAGGACCTGGAAACACCATATATTTT.

This clone was counted a single time. The chain combines TRBV7-9 with TRBJ1-1; D call uncertain. This CDR3 is 13 amino acids long. Deletions cut 2 bases from V and 6 bases from J, with 10 bases between. Germline V lookup: CDR1 SEHNR, CDR2 FQNEAQ (reference sequence). CDR3 coding DNA: TGTGCCAGCAGCTTACGGGAACTGTCTGAAGCTTTCTTT. As protein: CASSLRELSEAFF.

The CDR3 DNA reads as TGTGCCAGCAGCCCTCCCGGGACAGGGAATTCTCAGCCCCAGCATTTT. Translation gives CASSPPGTGNSQPQHF. This chain joins TRBV3-1 (or the pseudogene TRBV3-2) and TRBJ1-5; 9 bases fit TRBD1. The CDR3 loop spans 16 amino acids. Germline V gene sequence: CDR1 LGHDT, CDR2 YNNKEL (reference sequence). V trimming: 4 bases; J trimming: 6 bases; junction bases outside the gene matches: 10.

With regard to this clone: Its ends do not fully match the called genes, so a read error is possible. The chain has TRBV7-7 and TRBJ2-2, with a possible D match to TRBD1 (6 bases). Germline CDR1 reads SSHAT; CDR2 reads FNYEAQ (reference sequence). The CDR3 is made up of 15 amino acids. The CDR3 DNA reads TGTGCTAGCAGCTTACGTTCAGGGGCCACCGGGGAGCTGTTTTTT. It translates to CASSLRSGATGELFF.

The chain links TRBV11-2 to TRBJ1-4, with D possibly being TRBD1 (6 bases). The germline gives CDR1 SGHAT, CDR2 FQNNGV. This CDR3 spans 14 amino acids. V lost 4 bases and J 8 bases, leaving 14 bases between the germline ends. As DNA, the CDR3 is TGTGCCAGCAGCTGGACCGGGACATCCGAAAAACTGTTTTTT. It codes for CASSWTGTSEKLFF.

V and J are TRBV5-6 and TRBJ1-2, with D unclear. The CDR3 sequence is 14 residues long. The germline V gene encodes CDR1 SGHDT and CDR2 YYEEEE. V dropped 3 bases and J dropped 3 bases, with 12 bases sitting between them. The CDR3: CASSSGTAYYGYTF. The CDR3 DNA reads as TGTGCCAGCAGCTCGGGAACAGCTTACTATGGCTACACCTTC.

This clone turned up a few times. This chain joins TRBV7-9 and TRBJ2-2; the match to TRBD1 covers 8 bases. J lost 1 base, V lost 5 bases, and 3 bases had no gene match. The CDR3 has 15 residues. Germline V lookup: CDR1 SEHNR, CDR2 FQNEAQ (reference sequence). CDR3 sequence (DNA): TGTGCCAGCAGCCCCGGACAGGGGAACACCGGGGAGCTGTTTTTT. It yields the protein CASSPGQGNTGELFF.

The chain couples TRBV5-1 to TRBJ2-2; D is uncertain. CDR3 size: 14 residues. The germline CDR1 and CDR2 sequences are SGHRS and YFSETQ. Trimming removed 0 bases at V and 1 base at J, with 4 bases between. CDR3 sequence (DNA): TGCGCCAGCAGCTTGGCCGGGAACACCGGGGAGCTGTTTTTT. It specifies CASSLAGNTGELFF.

This chain uses TRBV25-1 with TRBJ1-2; 9 bases line up with TRBD1. Germline V lookup: CDR1 MGHDK, CDR2 SYGVNS. V lost 4 bases to trimming and J lost 3 bases; unmatched junction nucleotides: 9. This CDR3 has 16 residues. CDR3 loop: CASSAQYGDRDYGYTF. In DNA form, the CDR3 reads TGTGCCAGCAGTGCCCAATATGGGGACAGGGACTATGGCTACACCTTC.

The chain uses TRBV6-5 and TRBJ1-5; D remains ambiguous. The CDR3 runs 11 residues. V lost 5 bases to trimming and J lost 8 bases, with 7 bases between them. Germline-derived CDR1 and CDR2 are MNHEY and SVGAGI. CDR3 DNA: TGTGCCAGCAGTAACACCGAGCCCCAGCATTTT. Amino acids: CASSNTEPQHF.

The CDR3 reads CASSLGNRNTDTQYF. CDR3 sequence (DNA): TGTGCCAGCAGCTTAGGGAATAGGAACACAGATACGCAGTATTTT. This sequence joins TRBV7-6 and TRBJ2-3, with unresolved D. This CDR3 spans 15 amino acids. V was clipped by 1 base and J by 2 bases, with 10 bases between them. Germline CDR1 is SGHVS and CDR2 is FNYEAQ.

The V call is TRBV6-5, the J call TRBJ1-2; D is uncertain. Trimming removed 7 bases from V and 4 bases from J, with 10 bases in between. CDR1 is MNHEY, CDR2 SVGAGI, per germline. The CDR3 loop spans 12 amino acids. This CDR3 is CASMGVSYGYTF. The CDR3, as DNA: TGTGCCAGCATGGGAGTTTCCTATGGCTACACCTTC.

The rearrangement links TRBV20-1 to TRBJ1-2; D is undetermined. The germline V gene has CDR1 DFQATT and CDR2 SNEGSKA (reference sequence). The V and J ends lost 6 bases and 7 bases respectively, with 12 bases between them. This CDR3 is built from 11 residues. The CDR3 nucleotides read TGCAGTGCCCCGATAATGGCTGGCTACACCTTC. Translating gives CSAPIMAGYTF.

The CDR3 nucleotides read TGCGCCAGCAGCTTGGATTCAGGGGCGGTGAACACTGAAGCTTTCTTT. It is translated as CASSLDSGAVNTEAFF. The chain has TRBV5-1 and TRBJ1-1; D is perhaps TRBD1 (6 bases). CDR1 SGHRS and CDR2 YFSETQ come from the germline V gene. The length of the CDR3 is 16 residues. Between the trimmed V and J ends, which lost 0 bases and 0 bases, there was a span of 12 bases. Looking up the rest from reference TRBV5-1 and TRBJ1-1 gives the full variable domain: KAGVTQTPRYLIKTRGQQVTLSCSPISGHRSVSWYQQTPGQGLQFLFEYFSETQRNKGNFPGRFSGRQFSNSRSEMNVSTLELGDSALYLCASSLDSGAVNTEAFFGQGTRLTVV.